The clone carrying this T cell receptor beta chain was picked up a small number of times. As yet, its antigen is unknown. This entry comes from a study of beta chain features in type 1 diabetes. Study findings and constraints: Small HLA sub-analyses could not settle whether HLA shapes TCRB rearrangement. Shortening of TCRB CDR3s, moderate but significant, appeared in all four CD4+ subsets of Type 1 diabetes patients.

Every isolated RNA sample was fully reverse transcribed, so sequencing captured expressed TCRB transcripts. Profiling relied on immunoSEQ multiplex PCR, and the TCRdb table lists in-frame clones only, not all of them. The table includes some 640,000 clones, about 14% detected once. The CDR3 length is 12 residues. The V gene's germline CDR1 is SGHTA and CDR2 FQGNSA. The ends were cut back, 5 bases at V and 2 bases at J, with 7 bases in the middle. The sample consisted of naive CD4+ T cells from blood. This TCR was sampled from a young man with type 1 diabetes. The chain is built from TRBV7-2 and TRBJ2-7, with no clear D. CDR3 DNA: TGTGCCAGCAGCCCTGCCCCCTACGAGCAGTACTTC. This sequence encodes CASSPAPYEQYF. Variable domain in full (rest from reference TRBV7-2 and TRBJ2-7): GAGVSQSPSNKVTEKGKDVELRCDPISGHTALYWYRQSLGQGLEFLIYFQGNSAPDKSGLPSDRFSAERTGGSVSTLTIQRTQQEDSAVYLCASSPAPYEQYFGPGTRLTVT.